Shown below are 7 T cell receptor beta chains from a single sample sequenced in a study of regulatory T cells in long-lasting Graves disease. Researchers made TCR beta libraries by using iRepertoire HTBI primers and running Arm-PCR on CDR3 regions. TCRdb independently ran MiXCR on the multiplex PCR reads; one entry per CDR3 protein. The sample records approximately 540,000 distinct CDR3 sequences, more than 10% being singletons. The time point: newly diagnosed GD, antithyroid drugs for less than 3 months. Construction of the TCR library relied on RNA isolated from PBMCs. This sample also appeared in a second study, on T cells in Graves' hyperthyroidism and ophthalmopathy.

The sample here was peripheral blood mononuclear cells (PBMCs), taken at new diagnosis, from a patient treated with antithyroid drugs. These receptors all come from a woman in her 30s with Graves disease.

On this clonotype: At one of its ends the junction is not consistent with the germline gene, which may arise from a read error. This chain joins TRBV28 and TRBJ1-2, with D hard to call. The germline V gene encodes CDR1 MDHEN and CDR2 SYDVKM. This CDR3 has 12 amino acids. The DNA for the CDR3 is TGTGGCAGCAGTTTAGATAACTATGGCTACACCTTC. This gives the protein CGSSLDNYGYTF.

CDR3 nucleotides: TGCAGTGCAACCAGTGGACACCCAGGGACTGAAGCTTTCTTT. Translating gives CSATSGHPGTEAFF. The chain employs TRBV20-1 and TRBJ1-1; D may be TRBD1 (5 bases). The germline V gene has CDR1 DFQATT and CDR2 SNEGSKA (reference sequence). This CDR3 has 14 residues. V lost 6 bases and J 5 bases, leaving 19 bases between the germline ends.

The V and J genes are TRBV12-3 or TRBV12-4 and TRBJ2-2; D perhaps matches TRBD1 (7 bases). V was trimmed by 3 bases and J by 6 bases, leaving 14 bases between them. CDR3 size: 15 residues. The CDR3 DNA reads as TGTGCCAGCAGTTTTAGGCAGGGGGGACCCGGGGAGCTGTTTTTT. As protein: CASSFRQGGPGELFF.

V and J are TRBV6-2 or TRBV6-3 and TRBJ1-2; D gene ambiguous. This CDR3 is 15 amino acids long. The germline V and J ends were trimmed by 5 bases and 4 bases, with 17 bases remaining between them. Germline lookup yields CDR1 MNHEY and CDR2 SVGEGT. The chain's CDR3 is CASSPPRTPPYGYTF. The CDR3 nucleotides read TGTGCCAGCAGTCCCCCCCGGACCCCTCCCTATGGCTACACCTTC.

This chain connects TRBV11-1 to TRBJ2-7; 13 nucleotides align to TRBD2. Trimming took 1 base from V and 3 from J; bases not matched to a gene: 12. Germline-derived CDR1 and CDR2 are SGHAT and FQDESV (reference sequence). The CDR3 totals 19 residues. The CDR3 region has the DNA TGTGCCAGCAGCTTAGGAGTTTGGACTAGCGGGAGATTCGTCTACGAGCAGTACTTC. Residues: CASSLGVWTSGRFVYEQYF.

This clonotype has a count of ten or more. The chain couples TRBV4-1 to TRBJ1-4; D perhaps matches TRBD1 (5 bases). This CDR3 spans 13 amino acids. V lost 2 bases and J 5 bases, leaving 6 bases between the germline ends. Germline CDR1 MGHRA, CDR2 YSYEKL. The CDR3 loop reads CASSQQGNEKLFF. In DNA form, the CDR3 reads TGCGCCAGCAGCCAACAGGGAAATGAAAAACTGTTTTTT.

Comment on this clonotype: This may arise from a read error, as a much more abundant clone is one base away. The CDR3 nucleotides are TGTGTCAGCAGAGGAAGAGGGTGGAGGGGCCGACAATCTGGGGCCAACGTCCTGACTTTC. The encoded protein is CVSRGRGWRGRQSGANVLTF. The chain has TRBV28 and TRBJ2-6; TRBD2 might be the D (6 bases). The CDR3 loop spans 20 amino acids. CDR1 is MDHEN and CDR2 is SYDVKM in the germline V gene. The full variable domain, in which reference TRBV28 and TRBJ2-6 provide the parts outside the CDR3, is DVKVTQSSRYLVKRTGEKVFLECVQDMDHENMFWYRQDPGLGLRLIYFSYDVKMKEKGDIPEGYSVSREKKERFSLILESASTNQTSMYLCVSRGRGWRGRQSGANVLTFGAGSRLTVL.